The 18 T cell receptor beta chains in this list originate from one sample, sequenced in a study of shared clonotypes between healthy human individuals. Data came from immunoSEQ multiplex PCR; TCRdb stores just in-frame clones and leaves some out. In the table there are about 460,000 clones, around 77% of which are singletons. Source material: PBMCs. The receptors here all came from a woman aged 40 to 50 in good health. Some clones in this sample may be carry-over from other donors' samples.

For the CDR3, the DNA is TGTGCCAGCATGACCCCTACTTCAACTAATGAAAAACTGTTTTTT. As protein: CASMTPTSTNEKLFF. The genes are TRBV28 and TRBJ1-4, with D uncertain. This CDR3 contains 15 residues. Trimming cost V 7 bases and J 0 bases, with 12 bases left between them. From germline, CDR1 is MDHEN and CDR2 SYDVKM.

As for this clone: Other DNA sequences from this sample encode an identical CDR3 as well. The rearrangement links TRBV6-6 to TRBJ2-1; D call uncertain. V was clipped by 2 bases and J by 5 bases, with 4 bases between them. Germline CDR1 reads MNHNY; CDR2 reads SVGAGI (reference sequence). This CDR3 is built from 12 residues. The CDR3 sequence: CASSYPNNEQFF. The CDR3 DNA follows: TGTGCCAGCAGTTACCCGAACAATGAGCAGTTCTTC.

The gene calls are TRBV28 and TRBJ2-7; weak D call: TRBD1 (6 bases). With 5 bases removed from V and 2 bases from J, the gap between germline ends came to 16 bases. CDR1 and CDR2 (germline): MDHEN, SYDVKM. The CDR3 totals 15 residues. CDR3 coding DNA: TGTGCCAGCAGTCCGACCGGACAGTCAACCTACGAGCAGTACTTC. It codes for CASSPTGQSTYEQYF.

The count of this clone is one. The chain uses TRBV18 and TRBJ1-4; D may be TRBD1 (5 bases). The CDR3 loop spans 15 amino acids. Trimming shortened V by 5 bases and J by 8 bases, and 18 bases separated the two germline ends. Germline loops: CDR1 KGHSH, CDR2 LQKENI. This CDR3 is CASSFSGTLGEKLFF. Here the CDR3 DNA reads TGTGCCAGCTCATTCTCCGGGACCCTGGGGGAAAAACTGTTTTTT. Together with reference TRBV18 and TRBJ1-4, the CDR3 gives the full variable domain: NAGVMQNPRHLVRRRGQEARLRCSPMKGHSHVYWYRQLPEEGLKFMVYLQKENIIDESGMPKERFSAEFPKEGPSILRIQQVVRGDSAAYFCASSFSGTLGEKLFFGSGTQLSVL.

About this clone: Being one base from a much bigger clone, this may be a read error. A read error is likely, as this CDR3 ends without the conserved phenylalanine or tryptophan. The V and J genes are TRBV29-1 and TRBJ1-1, with D possibly TRBD1 on 5 matching bases. The length of the CDR3 is 12 residues. In germline, CDR1 is SQVTM, CDR2 ANQGSEA. The germline V and J ends were trimmed by 6 bases and 2 bases, with 10 bases remaining between them. The CDR3 DNA follows: TGCAGCGTCGGTGACAGTAACACTGAAGCTTTCTCT. It specifies CSVGDSNTEAFS.

V usage is TRBV7-9 and J usage is TRBJ2-2, with 11 bases identical to TRBD2. Trimming at V came to 5 bases and at J to 3 bases, leaving 8 bases not matched to a gene. Germline CDR1 SEHNR, CDR2 FQNEAQ (reference sequence). The CDR3 covers 17 residues. The CDR3 spells CASSPGTSGVHTGELFF. The CDR3 DNA reads as TGTGCCAGCAGCCCAGGGACTAGCGGAGTTCACACCGGGGAGCTGTTTTTT.

There are many counts of this clone. The same CDR3 is also encoded by other DNA sequences in this sample. The chain has TRBV11-2 and TRBJ2-1; 10 bases match TRBD2. Germline CDR1 SGHAT, CDR2 FQNNGV. The V gene end was trimmed by 2 bases and the J gene end by 4 bases; junction bases not matched to a gene: 11. This CDR3 contains 18 residues. CDR3 region: CASSLNHRTSGIYNEQFF. In DNA, the CDR3 is TGTGCCAGCAGCTTAAATCATAGAACTAGCGGGATTTACAATGAGCAGTTCTTC.

V and J are TRBV30 and TRBJ1-2; D possibly corresponds to TRBD1 (6 bases). Germline V CDR1 and CDR2: GTSNPN, SVGIG (reference sequence). V was trimmed by 4 bases and J by 0 bases, leaving 15 bases between them. This CDR3 comprises 15 residues. In DNA form, the CDR3 reads TGTGCCTGGACCATTCGGAAGGGGGCTAACTATGGCTACACCTTC. It specifies CAWTIRKGANYGYTF.

The V call is TRBV7-9, the J call TRBJ2-7, with D maybe TRBD1 (5 bases). The ends were cut back, 5 bases at V and 4 bases at J, with 15 bases in the middle. This CDR3 contains 14 residues. Germline-derived CDR1 and CDR2 are SEHNR and FQNEAQ (reference sequence). The CDR3 protein is CASSEQTGWYEQYF. CDR3 sequence (DNA): TGTGCCAGCAGCGAACAAACAGGATGGTACGAGCAGTACTTC.

This clone was observed a handful of times. The J gene is TRBJ2-5, the V gene TRBV7-3; 8 nucleotides match TRBD2. The CDR3 sequence is 16 residues long. V was pared by 1 base and J by 4 bases, with 8 bases of the junction left unmatched. From germline, CDR1 is SGHTA and CDR2 FQGTGA. The CDR3 loop is CASSLKSGLAGETQYF. The CDR3 bases are TGTGCCAGCAGCTTAAAAAGTGGTCTAGCGGGAGAGACCCAGTACTTC.

This clone was seen a handful of times. The rearrangement joins TRBV7-9 to TRBJ1-3; D may be TRBD1 (6 bases). The germline V gene encodes CDR1 SEHNR and CDR2 FQNEAQ (reference sequence). This CDR3 is built from 15 residues. V was pared by 6 bases and J by 0 bases, with 12 bases between. In nucleotides, the CDR3 is TGTGCCAGCAGGGAGGGACACAGCTCTGGAAACACCATATATTTT. Translation gives CASREGHSSGNTIYF.

Note on this clone: This likely stems from a read error, as it lies one base from a far larger clone. The rearrangement joins TRBV19 to TRBJ1-2; 9 bases fit TRBD1. Germline V lookup: CDR1 LNHDA, CDR2 SQIVND (reference sequence). V lost 5 bases and J lost 8; bases outside the gene matches: 6. The CDR3 has 13 amino acids. The CDR3 sequence: CASSPGTGLGYTF. CDR3 nucleotides: TGTGCCAGTAGTCCTGGGACAGGGCTCGGCTACACCTTC.

V gene TRBV7-9 combines with J gene TRBJ2-1; 13 bases agree with TRBD2. CDR3 length: 16 amino acids. The V gene's germline CDR1 is SEHNR and CDR2 FQNEAQ (reference sequence). V lost 5 bases to trimming and J lost 6 bases; unmatched junction nucleotides: 7. CDR3 amino acids: CASSPRTSGSGNEQFF. CDR3 coding DNA: TGTGCCAGCAGCCCCCGGACTAGCGGGAGTGGCAATGAGCAGTTCTTC. Based on the CDR3 plus reference TRBV7-9 and TRBJ2-1, the full variable domain is DTGVSQNPRHKITKRGQNVTFRCDPISEHNRLYWYRQTLGQGPEFLTYFQNEAQLEKSRLLSDRFSAERPKGSFSTLEIQRTEQGDSAMYLCASSPRTSGSGNEQFFGPGTRLTVL.

The chain is built from TRBV6-5 and TRBJ1-5, with D maybe TRBD1 (5 bases). The V end lost 6 bases, the J end lost 3 bases, and 15 bases lay between the germline ends. Germline CDR1 MNHEY, CDR2 SVGAGI. The CDR3 spans 15 residues. DNA for the CDR3: TGTGCCAGCAGCACCCGCCGGGACGACAATCAGCCCCAGCATTTT. It translates to CASSTRRDDNQPQHF.

Comments on this clone: Since a far larger clone is one base different, this is likely a read error. This sample includes further DNA sequences coding for the same CDR3. CDR3 DNA sequence: TGCGCCAGCAGCCAGGGACTAGCAGGAGCCTGGTTCTTC. As protein: CASSQGLAGAWFF. The chain employs TRBV4-3 and TRBJ2-1; TRBD2 matches 9 bases. Germline V gene data show CDR1 as LGHNA and CDR2 as YSLEER. Losses at the gene ends were 3 bases for V and 15 bases for J; bases not matched to a gene: 9. The CDR3 covers 13 residues.

This clone occurred a few times. The chain employs TRBV5-6 and TRBJ1-2; 8 positions match TRBD1. CDR3 size: 13 residues. CDR1 and CDR2 from the germline V gene are SGHDT and YYEEEE. Germline trimming cut 4 bases from V and 2 bases from J; bases unmatched to any gene: 1. The CDR3 nucleotides are TGTGCCAGCAGCAGGGACAGGAACTATGGCTACACCTTC. It is translated as CASSRDRNYGYTF.

Comment on this clone: Only one base separates this from a far larger clonotype, so it likely reflects a read error. The J gene is TRBJ2-1, the V gene TRBV6-1; D uncertain. This CDR3 comprises 13 residues. Germline CDR1 is MNHNS and CDR2 is SASEGT. The CDR3 reads CAGSESRPGEQFF. The CDR3 DNA reads as TGTGCCGGCAGTGAATCCCGACCGGGTGAGCAGTTCTTC.

V usage is TRBV5-1 and J usage is TRBJ2-3; 9 positions match TRBD2. Germline loops: CDR1 SGHRS, CDR2 YFSETQ. J gave up 2 bases and V 0 bases, and 4 bases lay outside the gene matches. The CDR3 is 16 amino acids. CDR3 protein: CASSLARGRATDTQYF. The CDR3, as DNA: TGCGCCAGCAGCTTGGCTCGCGGGAGGGCCACAGATACGCAGTATTTT.